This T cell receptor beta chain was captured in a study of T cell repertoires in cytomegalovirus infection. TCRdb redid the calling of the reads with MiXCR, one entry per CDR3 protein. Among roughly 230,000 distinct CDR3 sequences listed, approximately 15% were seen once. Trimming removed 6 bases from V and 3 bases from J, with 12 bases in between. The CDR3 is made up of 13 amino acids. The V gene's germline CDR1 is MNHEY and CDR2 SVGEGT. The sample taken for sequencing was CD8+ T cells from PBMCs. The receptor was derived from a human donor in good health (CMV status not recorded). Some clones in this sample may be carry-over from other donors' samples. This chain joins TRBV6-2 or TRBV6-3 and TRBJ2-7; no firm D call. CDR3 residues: CASRWSIIYEQYF. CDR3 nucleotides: TGTGCCAGCAGGTGGTCTATAATCTACGAGCAGTACTTC.